This TCR beta chain was captured by sequencing in a study of identical twins. CDR3 length equals 14 residues. Germline assignment: CDR1 LGHDT and CDR2 YNNKEL (reference sequence). V dropped 6 bases and J dropped 1 base, with 12 bases sitting between them. This clonotype was picked up a small number of times. The antigen remains undetermined. A universal primer site was added by template switching, and unique molecular identifiers were carried by the cDNA. TCRdb processed the 5' RACE reads anew with MiXCR; each CDR3 protein has one entry. This sample has 500,000 to 700,000 distinct CDR3 sequences, with under 8.5% found just once. The study, taken as a whole, reports: Among out-of-frame alpha sequences shared by twins, low generation probability occurred in excess.

In addition, the sample was reused for a study of yellow fever vaccine responses in identical twins.

The rearrangement joins TRBV3-1 to TRBJ1-1, with D possibly being TRBD1 (5 bases). The TCR was taken from a woman aged 18-29 years in good health. Sequencing was done on a sample of PBMCs. The DNA for the CDR3 is TGTGCCAGCAGTGGGGCCGGCTGGAACACTGAAGCTTTCTTT. Translation gives CASSGAGWNTEAFF.